This T cell receptor beta chain is from a study of Graves' ophthalmopathy and Graves' hyperthyroidism. RNA transcripts provided the template for amplifying TCR beta CDR3 regions. HTBI primers were used in a first-round RT-PCR, which preceded a second-round multiplex PCR. One entry per CDR3 protein, called by TCRdb with MiXCR from the multiplex PCR reads. The sample lists a few hundred thousand distinct CDR3 sequences, approximately 20% seen once, with 1.5% to 2% in the top ten. Study-level points and caveats: Cross-validated, the 13-signature model showed 87.88%/81.08% sensitivity/specificity, and 80%/75% in the test set. The model's ophthalmopathy progression predictions had approximately 65% sensitivity and approximately 72% specificity.

Patients were excluded if they had other autoimmune diseases or uncontrolled infections, and likewise if pregnancy or lactation applied. PBMCs stemmed from around 10 ml of fresh peripheral blood. This clonotype was seen at least ten times. Its specificity is not known. CDR3 length: 15 amino acids. The germline V gene encodes CDR1 SGDLS and CDR2 YYNGEE. The junction had 7 bases not matched to a gene; V was cut back by 3 bases and J by 6 bases. What was sequenced was peripheral blood. The source of this sequence is a young woman with Graves' ophthalmopathy. The chain employs TRBV9 and TRBJ2-3, with TRBD2 identical over 10 bases. This CDR3 is CASSGELAGRDTQYF. The DNA of the CDR3 is TGTGCCAGCAGCGGGGAACTAGCGGGACGGGATACGCAGTATTTT.